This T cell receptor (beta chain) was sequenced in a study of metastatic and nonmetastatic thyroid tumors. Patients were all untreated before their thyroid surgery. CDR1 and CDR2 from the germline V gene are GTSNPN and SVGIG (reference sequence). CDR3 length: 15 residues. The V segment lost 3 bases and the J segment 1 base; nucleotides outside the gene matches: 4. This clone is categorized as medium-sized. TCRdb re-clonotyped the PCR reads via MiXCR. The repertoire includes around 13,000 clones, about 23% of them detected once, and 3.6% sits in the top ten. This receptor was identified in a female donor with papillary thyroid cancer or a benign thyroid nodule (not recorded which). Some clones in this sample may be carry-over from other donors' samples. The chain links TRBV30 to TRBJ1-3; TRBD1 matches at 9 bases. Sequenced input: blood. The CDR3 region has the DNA TGTGCCTGGAGCCCCGACAGGGGGTCTGGAAACACCATATATTTT. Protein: CAWSPDRGSGNTIYF.